The entry below describes one T cell receptor (beta chain). CDR3 length: 14 residues. Germline V gives CDR1 SGHRS, CDR2 YFSETQ. J lost 1 base, V lost 4 bases, and 4 bases had no gene match. Libraries were prepared by immunoSEQ multiplex PCR; TCRdb keeps only in-frame clonotypes and omits some of them. The sample comprises a few hundred thousand clones, less than 90% of which are singletons, and around 7.9% rests with the top ten. This record belongs to a study of blood T cell repertoires in COVID-19. Across the whole study: Samples representing acute and convalescent COVID-19 were sourced from the United States, Italy and Spain.

Participants reported their clinical history, and cohort assignment relied on those reports. Input material: PBMCs or T cells enriched from blood (not recorded which). This sequence joins TRBV5-1 and TRBJ2-7; 8 positions match TRBD2. The clonotype was recovered from a woman aged 55-69 years who had recovered from COVID-19. The CDR3 DNA sequence: TGCGCCAGCAGCCCCCCGGGGGGGTCCTACGAGCAGTACTTC. The encoded protein is CASSPPGGSYEQYF.